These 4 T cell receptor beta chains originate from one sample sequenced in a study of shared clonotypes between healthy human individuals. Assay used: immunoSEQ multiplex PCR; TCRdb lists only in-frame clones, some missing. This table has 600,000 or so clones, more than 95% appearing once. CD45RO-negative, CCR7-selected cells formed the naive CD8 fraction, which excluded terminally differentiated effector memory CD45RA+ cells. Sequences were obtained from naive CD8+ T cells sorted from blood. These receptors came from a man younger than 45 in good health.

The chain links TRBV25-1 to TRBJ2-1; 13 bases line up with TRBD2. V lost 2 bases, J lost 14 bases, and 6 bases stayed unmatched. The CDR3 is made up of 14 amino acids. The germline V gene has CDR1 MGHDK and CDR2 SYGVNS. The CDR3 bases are TGTGCCAGCAGTGAACGGACTAGCGGGAGTGAAGAGTTCTTC. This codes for CASSERTSGSEEFF. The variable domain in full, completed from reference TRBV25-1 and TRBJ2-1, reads EADIYQTPRYLVIGTGKKITLECSQTMGHDKMYWYQQDPGMELHLIHYSYGVNSTEKGDLSSESTVSRIRTEHFPLTLESARPSHTSQYLCASSERTSGSEEFFGPGTRLTVL.

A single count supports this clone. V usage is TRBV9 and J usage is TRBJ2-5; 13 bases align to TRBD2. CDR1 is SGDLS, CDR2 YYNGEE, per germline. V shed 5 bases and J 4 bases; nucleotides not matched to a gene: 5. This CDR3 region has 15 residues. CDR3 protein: CASSRGTSGTETQYF. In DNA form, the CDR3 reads TGTGCCAGCAGTCGAGGGACTAGCGGGACAGAGACCCAGTACTTC. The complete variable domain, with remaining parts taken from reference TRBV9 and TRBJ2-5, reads DSGVTQTPKHLITATGQRVTLRCSPRSGDLSVYWYQQSLDQGLQFLIQYYNGEERAKGNILERFSAQQFPDLHSELNLSSLELGDSALYFCASSRGTSGTETQYFGPGTRLLVL.

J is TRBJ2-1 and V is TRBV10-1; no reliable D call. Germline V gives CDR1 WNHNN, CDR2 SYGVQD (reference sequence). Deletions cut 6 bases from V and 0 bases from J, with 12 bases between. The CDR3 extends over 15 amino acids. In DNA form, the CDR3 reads TGCGCCAGCAGGGCTGACGCTAGCTCCTACAATGAGCAGTTCTTC. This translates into CASRADASSYNEQFF.

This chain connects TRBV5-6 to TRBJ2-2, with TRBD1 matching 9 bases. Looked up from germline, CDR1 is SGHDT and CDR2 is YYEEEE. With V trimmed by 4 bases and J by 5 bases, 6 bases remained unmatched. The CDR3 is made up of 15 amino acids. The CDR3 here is CASSTGGARTGELFF. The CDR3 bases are TGTGCCAGCAGCACAGGGGGCGCTAGGACCGGGGAGCTGTTTTTT.